Presented here are 24 T cell receptor beta chains from one specimen sequenced in a study of breast tumors, draining lymph nodes, adjacent tissues. One entry per CDR3 protein, called by TCRdb with MiXCR from the multiplex PCR reads. Here the sample spans about 230,000 distinct CDR3 sequences, 32% being singletons. Breast cancer patients provided tissue from their axillary draining lymph nodes. The sequencing input was axillary lymph node tissue. Receptor source: a female donor with breast cancer. Some clones in this sample may be carry-over from other donors' samples.

This clonotype was detected a few times. A read error may explain this, as a much larger clone is one base away. The chain carries TRBV20-1 and TRBJ2-2, with a possible D match to TRBD2 (6 bases). Germline lookup yields CDR1 DFQATT and CDR2 SNEGSKA (reference sequence). The CDR3 is 15 residues long. Trimming removed 1 base at V and 5 bases at J, with 14 bases between. As DNA, the CDR3 is TGCAGTGCTAGAGGTCTTAGCGGTGGTACCGGGGAGCTGTTTTTT. Translation: CSARGLSGGTGELFF.

In regard to this clonotype: At one boundary the junction diverges from the germline segment, which might be a read error. The chain combines TRBV3-1 with TRBJ2-2, with a possible D match to TRBD2 (5 bases). CDR3 length: 15 amino acids. Germline loops: CDR1 LGHDT, CDR2 YNNKEL (reference sequence). The CDR3 protein is CASSPTPANTGELFF. CDR3 sequence (DNA): TGTGCCAGCAGCCCGACACCAGCGAACACCGGGGAGCTTTTTTTT.

On this clonotype: Lacking the conserved final phenylalanine or tryptophan, this CDR3 likely reflects a read error. The rearrangement links TRBV11-3 to TRBJ2-3; maybe TRBD2 (6 bases). The CDR3 consists of 16 residues. Germline V gives CDR1 SGHNT, CDR2 YENEEA. The V and J ends lost 5 bases and 2 bases respectively, with 17 bases between them. CDR3 nucleotide sequence: TGTGCCAGCAGCCTCGGGGGAGGCGGAAACACAGATACGCAGTATTCT. As protein: CASSLGGGGNTDTQYS.

This clonotype was detected ten times or more. J is TRBJ2-2 and V is TRBV7-2, with D perhaps matching TRBD2 (5 bases). This CDR3 has 15 amino acids. The V gene's germline CDR1 is SGHTA and CDR2 FQGNSA. The V end was cut by 0 bases, the J end by 2 bases, with 7 bases between. The CDR3 nucleotides are TGTGCCAGCAGCTTAGCCAGCGGTAACACCGGGGAGCTGTTTTTT. This sequence encodes CASSLASGNTGELFF.

This clonotype came up a few times. A read error is possible here, since a much larger clone lies one base away. CDR3 amino acids: CAIDLTGTENEKLFF. The CDR3 coding sequence is TGTGCCATCGATCTTACCGGGACGGAGAATGAAAAACTGTTTTTT. The chain carries TRBV6-6 and TRBJ1-4; D possibly corresponds to TRBD1 (5 bases). The V and J ends lost 10 bases and 5 bases respectively, with 20 bases between them. From germline, CDR1 is MNHNY and CDR2 SVGAGI (reference sequence). This CDR3 is built from 15 residues.

Turning to this clonotype: A much more abundant neighbour one base away suggests this may be a read error. V and J are TRBV6-5 and TRBJ2-6; maybe TRBD1 (6 bases). The CDR3 spans 16 residues. Looked up from germline, CDR1 is MNHEY and CDR2 is SVGAGI. The CDR3 DNA is TGTGCCAGCAGCTGGACGGACAGCTCTGGGGCCAACGCCCTGACTTTC. Amino acid sequence: CASSWTDSSGANALTF.

A few counts support this clonotype. One base away lies a much larger clone, so this may be a sequencing read error. The CDR3 here is CASSPRAATQYF. The CDR3 coding sequence is TGTGCCAGCAGCCCAAGAGCGGCGACCCAGTACTTC. The chain links TRBV5-4 to TRBJ2-5, with D perhaps matching TRBD2 (5 bases). With 4 bases removed from V and 7 bases from J, the gap between germline ends came to 11 bases. The CDR3 has 12 residues. The germline gives CDR1 SGHNT, CDR2 YYREEE (reference sequence).

This clonotype was found many times. V is TRBV19 and J is TRBJ2-1, with TRBD2 matching over 9 bases. Losses at the gene ends were 3 bases for V and 5 bases for J; bases not matched to a gene: 8. The germline V gene has CDR1 LNHDA and CDR2 SQIVND (reference sequence). CDR3 size: 16 residues. CDR3: CASSMVRTSVNNEQFF. CDR3 bases: TGTGCCAGTAGTATGGTAAGGACTAGCGTCAACAATGAGCAGTTCTTC.

This clonotype has ten or more counts. The rearrangement joins TRBV20-1 to TRBJ2-1; 7 nucleotides match TRBD2. Germline V CDR1 and CDR2: DFQATT, SNEGSKA (reference sequence). The CDR3 contains 14 residues. V lost 3 bases to trimming and J lost 9 bases; unmatched junction nucleotides: 11. The chain's CDR3 is CSASWSGRAGEQFF. CDR3 in DNA: TGCAGTGCTAGTTGGAGTGGGAGGGCCGGTGAGCAGTTCTTC.

There are many counts of this clonotype. This chain joins TRBV9 and TRBJ2-2; the D is unclear. V shed 3 bases and J shed 7 bases, with 7 bases lying between them. This CDR3 is 12 amino acids long. CDR1 and CDR2 (germline): SGDLS, YYNGEE. CDR3 DNA: TGTGCCAGCAGCGCGTTCGACGGGGAGCTGTTTTTT. It translates to CASSAFDGELFF.

This clonotype was recorded at least ten times. The chain carries TRBV5-8 and TRBJ2-1, with a possible D match to TRBD2 (5 bases). The V gene's germline CDR1 is SGHTS and CDR2 YDEGEE. CDR3 length: 14 amino acids. Deletions cut 0 bases from V and 10 bases from J, with 14 bases between. CDR3 nucleotide sequence: TGTGCCAGCAGCTTGGGTCTACGGACTGGGGAGCAGTTCTTC. Protein product: CASSLGLRTGEQFF.

V and J are TRBV2 and TRBJ1-1, with 8 bases identical to TRBD1. The CDR3 loop spans 15 amino acids. The germline CDR1 and CDR2 sequences are SNHLY and FYNNEI. The J segment lost 1 base and the V segment lost 5 bases, leaving 6 bases of the junction unmatched. The CDR3 region has the DNA TGTGCCAGCAGTTTAAGACAGGGGCGGAACACTGAAGCTTTCTTT. Its translation: CASSLRQGRNTEAFF. The full variable domain, its missing parts supplied by reference TRBV2 and TRBJ1-1, is EPEVTQTPSHQVTQMGQEVILRCVPISNHLYFYWYRQILGQKVEFLVSFYNNEISEKSEIFDDQFSVERPDGSNFTLKIRSTKLEDSAMYFCASSLRQGRNTEAFFGQGTRLTVV.

This clonotype was counted many times. V and J are TRBV29-1 and TRBJ2-2, with TRBD2 as a possible D gene (6 bases). The CDR3 extends over 15 amino acids. Germline-derived CDR1 and CDR2 are SQVTM and ANQGSEA. The V end lost 4 bases, the J end lost 5 bases, and 17 bases lay between the germline ends. Here the CDR3 DNA reads TGCAGCGTTGGGGGACTTACGGTGGGAACCGGGGAGCTGTTTTTT. Amino acids: CSVGGLTVGTGELFF.

This clonotype occurred many times. V is TRBV19 and J is TRBJ1-5; perhaps TRBD1 as D (6 bases). Germline assignment: CDR1 LNHDA and CDR2 SQIVND (reference sequence). This CDR3 has 13 residues. V was trimmed by 2 bases and J by 7 bases, leaving 9 bases between them. CDR3 nucleotides: TGTGCCAGTAGTATACGAGGGGGACAGCCCCAGCATTTT. The encoded protein is CASSIRGGQPQHF. The whole variable domain, filled in from reference TRBV19 and TRBJ1-5, reads DGGITQSPKYLFRKEGQNVTLSCEQNLNHDAMYWYRQDPGQGLRLIYYSQIVNDFQKGDIAEGYSVSREKKESFPLTVTSAQKNPTAFYLCASSIRGGQPQHFGDGTRLSIL.

This clonotype was observed at least ten times. This rearrangement joins TRBV12-3 or TRBV12-4 to TRBJ1-5, with unresolved D. The CDR3 runs 11 residues. With 5 bases removed from V and 11 bases from J, the gap between germline ends came to 10 bases. CDR3 nucleotide sequence: TGTGCCAGCAGTACCGATCGGACCCAGCATTTT. This translates into CASSTDRTQHF.

Concerning this clonotype itself: A much bigger clone sits one base away, suggesting this may be a read error. This chain joins TRBV20-1 and TRBJ2-1; D possibly corresponds to TRBD2 (6 bases). Germline V gene lookup returns CDR1 DFQATT and CDR2 SNEGSKA (reference sequence). The CDR3 extends over 11 amino acids. The CDR3 loop reads CSAREGGEQSF. CDR3 DNA: TGCAGTGCTAGAGAGGGGGGTGAGCAGTCCTTC.

This clonotype has a count of ten or more. This may come from a read error, since a much larger clone is one base off. The conserved final phenylalanine or tryptophan is absent from the CDR3, which likely points to a read error. The chain couples TRBV2 to TRBJ2-7; no reliable D call. This CDR3 has 15 residues. Germline values: CDR1 SNHLY, CDR2 FYNNEI. Trimming removed 0 bases at V and 7 bases at J, with 16 bases between. The CDR3 DNA sequence: TGTGCCAGCAGTGAAGCGTATAGTCGTACGGATGAGCAGTACCTC. Protein sequence: CASSEAYSRTDEQYL.

This clonotype occurred many times. The chain links TRBV27 to TRBJ2-7, with 7 bases aligning to TRBD2. Germline CDR1 MNHEY, CDR2 SMNVEV (reference sequence). V lost 6 bases and J lost 2; bases outside the gene matches: 4. The CDR3 is 13 residues long. CDR3 protein: CASRLASTYEQYF. CDR3 nucleotide sequence: TGTGCCAGCAGACTAGCGAGCACCTACGAGCAGTACTTC.

This clonotype occurred many times. The genes are TRBV4-3 and TRBJ2-7; D remains unclear. V shed 0 bases and J shed 4 bases, with 13 bases lying between them. The CDR3 is 15 residues long. Germline CDR1 reads LGHNA; CDR2 reads YSLEER. Here the CDR3 DNA reads TGCGCCAGCAGCCAAGAAGTGTTCGGATTTTACGAGCAGTACTTC. It codes for CASSQEVFGFYEQYF.

This clonotype was counted a few times. This may arise from a read error, as a much more abundant clone is one base away. V is TRBV10-2 and J is TRBJ2-1, with TRBD2 matching over 8 bases. The ends lost 8 bases at V and 6 bases at J; junction bases unmatched: 9. CDR1 is WSHSY, CDR2 SAAADI, per germline. This CDR3 has 14 residues. This CDR3 is CASGGTRGVNEQFF. CDR3 nucleotides: TGCGCCAGCGGCGGGACTAGGGGGGTCAATGAGCAGTTCTTC.

This clonotype was observed at least ten times. The V and J genes are TRBV12-3 or TRBV12-4 and TRBJ1-2; D call uncertain. V lost 2 bases to trimming and J lost 4 bases, with 8 bases between them. The CDR3 has 13 residues. DNA of the CDR3: TGTGCCAGCAGTTTATCGGGCCTCTATGGCTACACCTTC. Protein: CASSLSGLYGYTF.

Many counts were recorded for this clonotype. V is TRBV10-3 and J is TRBJ1-1; no clear D. The germline V gene has CDR1 ENHRY and CDR2 SYGVKD. V lost 2 bases and J lost 6, with 10 bases in between. There are 13 residues in the CDR3. The DNA for the CDR3 is TGTGCCATCAGTGAGCTTAAGGTCGCTGAAGCTTTCTTT. This gives the protein CAISELKVAEAFF.

This chain joins TRBV20-1 and TRBJ2-6, with D uncertain. Trimming took off 3 bases at V and 17 bases at J, with 5 bases between the two ends. The germline V gene has CDR1 DFQATT and CDR2 SNEGSKA (reference sequence). The CDR3 is 8 residues long. This CDR3 reads CSARDLTF. In DNA form, the CDR3 reads TGCAGTGCTAGGGATTTGACTTTC.

This clonotype appeared many times. The V call is TRBV30, the J call TRBJ2-1; 9 positions match TRBD1. The CDR3 is 13 amino acids. CDR1 is GTSNPN and CDR2 is SVGIG in the germline V gene (reference sequence). The V segment lost 1 base and the J segment 5 bases; nucleotides outside the gene matches: 0. The CDR3 protein is CAWSGDRDNEQFF. The CDR3 DNA reads TGTGCCTGGAGTGGGGACAGGGACAATGAGCAGTTCTTC.